The next 30 T cell receptor beta chains were all read from a single sample in a study of cytomegalovirus exposure and HLA in healthy donors. The PCR was carried out with 60 Vbeta primers and 13 Jbeta primers. The repertoire was sequenced with immunoSEQ multiplex PCR; TCRdb's copy has only in-frame clones and lacks some. The table records roughly 99,000 clones, approximately 74% of them present only once. Material: PBMCs. Receptors were obtained from a male donor in good health and CMV-seronegative.

V gene TRBV7-3 combines with J gene TRBJ1-1; the match to TRBD1 covers 9 bases. Germline CDR1 and CDR2: SGHTA and FQGTGA. This CDR3 is 14 amino acids long. J was trimmed by 4 bases and V by 5 bases; bases with no gene match: 5. CDR3 DNA: TGTGCCAGCAGCGAACAGGGGGCGAGCACTGAAGCTTTCTTT. Protein sequence: CASSEQGASTEAFF.

This clone was recorded once. This sequence joins TRBV5-4 and TRBJ2-6; TRBD2 agrees at 8 bases. This CDR3 region has 15 residues. The V and J ends lost 0 bases and 11 bases, in that order; junction bases with no gene match: 7. In germline, CDR1 is SGHNT, CDR2 YYREEE (reference sequence). CDR3 in amino acids: CASSLEVAGSHVLTF. The DNA of the CDR3 is TGTGCCAGCAGCTTGGAGGTAGCGGGATCTCACGTCCTGACTTTC.

This chain connects TRBV18 to TRBJ1-1; D is unclear. The CDR3 has 13 amino acids. The V gene lost 3 bases and the J gene lost 1 base, with 6 bases spanning the gap. Looked up from germline, CDR1 is KGHSH and CDR2 is LQKENI. This CDR3 is CASSPSGNTEAFF. CDR3 in DNA: TGTGCCAGCTCACCGTCGGGGAACACTGAAGCTTTCTTT. The entire variable domain, with the rest obtained from reference TRBV18 and TRBJ1-1, is as follows: NAGVMQNPRHLVRRRGQEARLRCSPMKGHSHVYWYRQLPEEGLKFMVYLQKENIIDESGMPKERFSAEFPKEGPSILRIQQVVRGDSAAYFCASSPSGNTEAFFGQGTRLTVV.

The rearrangement links TRBV27 to TRBJ1-1, with no clear D. The V gene lost 0 bases and the J gene lost 1 base, with 15 bases spanning the gap. From germline, CDR1 is MNHEY and CDR2 SMNVEV (reference sequence). This CDR3 contains 17 residues. CDR3 sequence reads: CASSLSWVFAGNTEAFF. The CDR3 bases are TGTGCCAGCAGTTTATCGTGGGTCTTCGCGGGGAACACTGAAGCTTTCTTT.

The V call is TRBV7-8, the J call TRBJ2-3, with TRBD1 as a possible D gene (8 bases). The V end was cut by 3 bases, the J end by 3 bases, with 16 bases between. The germline V gene has CDR1 SGHVS and CDR2 FQNEAQ. CDR3 length equals 16 residues. CDR3 amino acids: CASSFRQGTTTDTQYF. The CDR3 DNA follows: TGTGCCAGCAGCTTTCGACAGGGGACTACAACAGATACGCAGTATTTT.

The chain combines TRBV7-8 with TRBJ2-5; 10 positions match TRBD1. This CDR3 is built from 15 residues. The V gene's germline CDR1 is SGHVS and CDR2 FQNEAQ. After removal of 8 bases from V and 4 bases from J, the junction contained 10 bases not matched to a gene. DNA for the CDR3: TGTGCCAGCTCTAAGGGACAGGGGAGCGGAGAGACCCAGTACTTC. Residues: CASSKGQGSGETQYF.

The chain carries TRBV7-9 and TRBJ2-5, with a weak D call TRBD2 (5 bases). The J call may be in error: the DNA end matches TRBJ2-7 better. The length of the CDR3 is 19 residues. CDR1 is SEHNR, CDR2 FQNEAQ, per germline (reference sequence). CDR3 sequence reads: CASSLGRGALALQEDEQYF. CDR3 nucleotides: TGTGCCAGCAGCTTAGGCCGCGGAGCATTAGCGCTCCAGGAGGACGAGCAGTACTTC.

The genes are TRBV14 and TRBJ2-7; 14 nucleotides line up with TRBD2. The germline CDR1 and CDR2 sequences are SGHDN and FVKESK. V shed 2 bases, J shed 0 bases, and the junction held 6 bases outside the gene matches. The CDR3 is 18 residues long. In nucleotides, the CDR3 is TGTGCCAGCAGCCAACTTGGACTAGCGGGAGGCTACTCCTACGAGCAGTACTTC. This translates into CASSQLGLAGGYSYEQYF.

This chain uses TRBV4-3 with TRBJ2-7, with D unresolved. Germline CDR1 is LGHNA and CDR2 is YSLEER. CDR3 size: 15 residues. Trimming left V 4 bases short and J 2 bases short, with 15 bases between. In DNA, the CDR3 is TGCGCCAGCAGCCTAAATGATGGCGGTACCTACGAGCAGTACTTC. Translation gives CASSLNDGGTYEQYF.

This chain joins TRBV30 and TRBJ2-7, with TRBD1 as a possible D gene (5 bases). The germline V and J ends were trimmed by 0 bases and 2 bases, with 8 bases remaining between them. Germline-derived CDR1 and CDR2 are GTSNPN and SVGIG (reference sequence). The length of the CDR3 is 13 residues. CDR3 DNA: TGTGCCTGGAGTGTTGACAGCGCCTACGAGCAGTACTTC. It yields the protein CAWSVDSAYEQYF.

The V call is TRBV6-6, the J call TRBJ1-5; 8 bases are a match to TRBD1. Trimming cost V 2 bases and J 8 bases; bases outside gene matches: 5. CDR1 and CDR2 (germline): MNHNY, SVGAGI (reference sequence). CDR3 length equals 14 residues. The CDR3 coding sequence is TGTGCCAGCAGTTACGCGACAGGGGTTGAGCCCCAGCATTTT. As protein: CASSYATGVEPQHF.

V is TRBV5-3 and J is TRBJ2-1; 16 positions agree with TRBD2. TRBV5-3 is an ORF for which the function is uncertain. The CDR3 totals 19 residues. The J segment lost 0 bases and the V segment lost 2 bases, leaving 5 bases of the junction unmatched. The CDR3 loop reads CARSFPGLAGGGSYNEQFF. In DNA, the CDR3 is TGTGCCAGAAGCTTTCCGGGACTAGCGGGAGGGGGCTCCTACAATGAGCAGTTCTTC.

This clone was seen more than once but under ten times. The CDR3 here is CASSEYSFKETQYF. The CDR3 bases are TGTGCCAGCAGTGAATATAGCTTTAAAGAGACCCAGTACTTC. The chain carries TRBV25-1 and TRBJ2-5, with D unresolved. Trimming cost V 0 bases and J 3 bases, with 8 bases left between them. This CDR3 has 14 residues. In germline, CDR1 is MGHDK, CDR2 SYGVNS.

This clone appeared a single time. The V gene is TRBV29-1, the J gene TRBJ2-5; 10 nucleotides align to TRBD1. With V trimmed by 6 bases and J by 2 bases, 6 bases remained unmatched. Germline values: CDR1 SQVTM, CDR2 ANQGSEA. The CDR3 sequence is 14 residues long. DNA for the CDR3: TGCAGCGTCGCGAGGGACAGGGGTCAAGAGACCCAGTACTTC. It specifies CSVARDRGQETQYF.

V is TRBV5-1 and J is TRBJ2-1; 11 bases fit TRBD2. The junction had 2 bases not matched to a gene; V was cut back by 1 base and J by 8 bases. The CDR3 consists of 14 residues. Germline-derived CDR1 and CDR2 are SGHRS and YFSETQ. The CDR3, as DNA: TGCGCCAGCAGCTTGACTAGCGGGAGCCATGAGCAGTTCTTC. This encodes CASSLTSGSHEQFF.

The count of this clone is one. V is TRBV20-1 and J is TRBJ2-5; no clear D gene. The V end lost 4 bases, the J end lost 5 bases, and 8 bases lay between the germline ends. CDR3 size: 11 residues. The germline CDR1 and CDR2 sequences are DFQATT and SNEGSKA (reference sequence). For the CDR3, the DNA is TGCAGTGCTAATAGAGGCGAGACCCAGTACTTC. It codes for CSANRGETQYF.

The chain carries TRBV5-6 and TRBJ2-7, with D possibly matching TRBD2 (5 bases). The V end lost 2 bases, the J end lost 7 bases, and 22 bases lay between the germline ends. The CDR3 contains 16 residues. In germline, CDR1 is SGHDT, CDR2 YYEEEE. DNA of the CDR3: TGTGCCAGCAGCTTACCCTCCCGGACTCCTATTACTGAGCAGTACTTC. Translating gives CASSLPSRTPITEQYF.

The chain recombines TRBV5-1 with TRBJ2-7, with D possibly being TRBD2 (5 bases). CDR1 is SGHRS, CDR2 YFSETQ, per germline. Trimming took off 0 bases at V and 0 bases at J, with 7 bases between the two ends. CDR3 length: 14 amino acids. CDR3 DNA: TGCGCCAGCAGCTTGGGAGGGATCTCCTACGAGCAGTACTTC. This codes for CASSLGGISYEQYF.

The chain recombines TRBV27 with TRBJ2-7; 13 nucleotides agree with TRBD2. CDR3 length: 14 amino acids. The trim removed 10 bases at V and 2 bases at J, leaving 5 bases unmatched. Germline V gene lookup returns CDR1 MNHEY and CDR2 SMNVEV (reference sequence). The CDR3 region is CATGGTSGAYEQYF. CDR3 DNA sequence: TGTGCCACCGGCGGGACTAGCGGGGCCTACGAGCAGTACTTC.

The chain carries TRBV15 and TRBJ2-3; D may be TRBD2 (5 bases). CDR3 length: 16 amino acids. Germline CDR1 reads LNHNV; CDR2 reads YYDKDF (reference sequence). V lost 0 bases and J lost 6, with 16 bases in between. Written as DNA, the CDR3 is TGTGCCACCAGCAGAGATCTCCTAGCCGAAGGCGATACGCAGTATTTT. Residues: CATSRDLLAEGDTQYF.

The chain combines TRBV19 with TRBJ2-1, with D possibly matching TRBD1 (6 bases). Germline lookup yields CDR1 LNHDA and CDR2 SQIVND (reference sequence). Trimming removed 7 bases from V and 0 bases from J, with 19 bases in between. The CDR3 length is 17 residues. The CDR3 DNA reads TGTGCCAGTATTCAGACAGGCGGCGGCAGCTCCTACAATGAGCAGTTCTTC. It encodes CASIQTGGGSSYNEQFF.

V is TRBV7-9 and J is TRBJ2-7; D possibly corresponds to TRBD1 (6 bases). The CDR3 spans 14 residues. The V end lost 5 bases, the J end lost 0 bases, and 11 bases lay between the germline ends. CDR1 is SEHNR, CDR2 FQNEAQ, per germline (reference sequence). CDR3 in amino acids: CASSQGSVSYEQYF. In DNA form, the CDR3 reads TGTGCCAGCAGCCAGGGGAGCGTCTCCTACGAGCAGTACTTC.

This chain links TRBV5-1 with TRBJ2-1, with 11 bases lining up with TRBD2. CDR3 length equals 17 residues. Germline CDR1 reads SGHRS; CDR2 reads YFSETQ. Trimming removed 0 bases from V and 2 bases from J; junction bases left unmatched: 4. CDR3 nucleotides: TGCGCCAGCAGCTTGGCTCTAGCGGGAGGAGCCTACAATGAGCAGTTCTTC. Translation: CASSLALAGGAYNEQFF.

V is TRBV23-1 and J is TRBJ1-5; D uncertain. TRBV23-1 is an ORF for which the function is uncertain. V lost 7 bases and J lost 4, with 14 bases in between. The CDR3 loop spans 14 amino acids. CDR3 bases: TGCGCCAGCAAGCGCGGCCGGCTGAATCAGCCCCAGCATTTT. It specifies CASKRGRLNQPQHF.

In its sample, this clone was seen a few times. This rearrangement joins TRBV28 to TRBJ1-2, with D possibly matching TRBD1 (5 bases). The CDR3 loop spans 15 amino acids. Germline V gives CDR1 MDHEN, CDR2 SYDVKM. Trimming shortened V by 3 bases and J by 1 base, and 12 bases separated the two germline ends. CDR3 sequence: CASSFGGTDNYGYTF. Here the CDR3 DNA reads TGTGCCAGCAGTTTTGGGGGGACGGATAACTATGGCTACACCTTC.

In this sample, this clone turned up a few times. This chain links TRBV27 with TRBJ2-5, with TRBD2 identical over 13 bases. The germline V gene has CDR1 MNHEY and CDR2 SMNVEV (reference sequence). The CDR3 sequence is 17 residues long. With 5 bases clipped from V and 5 bases from J, the junction kept 11 bases outside the gene matches. CDR3 loop: CASSIGLAGAQGETQYF. For the CDR3, the DNA is TGTGCCAGCAGTATCGGACTAGCGGGAGCTCAAGGGGAGACCCAGTACTTC.

This chain links TRBV10-3 with TRBJ2-7; D is ambiguous. Trimming took off 3 bases at V and 7 bases at J, with 19 bases between the two ends. The germline V gene has CDR1 ENHRY and CDR2 SYGVKD. This CDR3 region has 15 residues. The DNA of the CDR3 is TGTGCCATCAGTGAAGGTTTCGACACGACCCGAGAGCAGTACTTC. Amino acids: CAISEGFDTTREQYF.

The chain couples TRBV7-3 to TRBJ2-1; possibly TRBD1 for D (6 bases). Trimming left V 5 bases short and J 6 bases short, with 20 bases between. This CDR3 region has 16 residues. From germline, CDR1 is SGHTA and CDR2 FQGTGA. Here the CDR3 DNA reads TGTGCCAGCAGCGATCCCAGGACAGTTTTGAGCAATGAGCAGTTCTTC. This sequence encodes CASSDPRTVLSNEQFF.

The V and J genes are TRBV20-1 and TRBJ2-7; weak D call: TRBD1 (6 bases). The CDR3 has 11 amino acids. The germline gives CDR1 DFQATT, CDR2 SNEGSKA (reference sequence). V lost 7 bases, J lost 5 bases, and 12 bases lay in between. This chain's CDR3 is CSGSRGHEQYF. In DNA form, the CDR3 reads TGCAGTGGATCCAGGGGCCACGAGCAGTACTTC.

The chain uses TRBV5-1 and TRBJ2-7; no firm D call. The germline V gene encodes CDR1 SGHRS and CDR2 YFSETQ. The CDR3 length is 13 residues. V was pared by 0 bases and J by 2 bases, with 6 bases between. The CDR3 nucleotides are TGCGCCAGCAGCTTGGTGACAACCTACGAGCAGTACTTC. This codes for CASSLVTTYEQYF.